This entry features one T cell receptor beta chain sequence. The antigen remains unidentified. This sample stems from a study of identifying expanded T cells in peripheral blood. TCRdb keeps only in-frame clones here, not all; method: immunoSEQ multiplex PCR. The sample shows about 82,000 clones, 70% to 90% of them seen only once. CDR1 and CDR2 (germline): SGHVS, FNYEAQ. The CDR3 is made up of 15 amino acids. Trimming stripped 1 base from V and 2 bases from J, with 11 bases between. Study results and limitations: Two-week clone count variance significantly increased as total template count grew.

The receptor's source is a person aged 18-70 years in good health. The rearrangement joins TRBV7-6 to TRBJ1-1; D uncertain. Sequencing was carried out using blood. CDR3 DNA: TGTGCCAGCAGCTTAGATCGGTCTTTCAACACTGAAGCTTTCTTT. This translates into CASSLDRSFNTEAFF.